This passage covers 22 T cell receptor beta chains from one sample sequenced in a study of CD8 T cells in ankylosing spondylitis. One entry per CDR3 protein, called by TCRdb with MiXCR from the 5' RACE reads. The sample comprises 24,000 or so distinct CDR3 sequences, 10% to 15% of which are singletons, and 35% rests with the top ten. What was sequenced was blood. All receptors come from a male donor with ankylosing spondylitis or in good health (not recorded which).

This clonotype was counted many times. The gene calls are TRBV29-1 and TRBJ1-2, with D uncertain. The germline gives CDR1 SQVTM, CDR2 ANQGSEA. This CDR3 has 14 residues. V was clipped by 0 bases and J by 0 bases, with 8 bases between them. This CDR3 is CSVEDFSANYGYTF. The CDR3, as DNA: TGCAGCGTTGAAGATTTCAGTGCTAACTATGGCTACACCTTC.

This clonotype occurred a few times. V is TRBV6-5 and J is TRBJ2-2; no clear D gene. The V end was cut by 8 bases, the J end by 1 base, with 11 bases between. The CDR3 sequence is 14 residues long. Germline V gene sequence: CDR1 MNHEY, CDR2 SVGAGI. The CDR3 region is CASGRSLNTGELFF. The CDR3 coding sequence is TGTGCCAGCGGTCGGTCCCTGAACACCGGGGAGCTGTTTTTT.

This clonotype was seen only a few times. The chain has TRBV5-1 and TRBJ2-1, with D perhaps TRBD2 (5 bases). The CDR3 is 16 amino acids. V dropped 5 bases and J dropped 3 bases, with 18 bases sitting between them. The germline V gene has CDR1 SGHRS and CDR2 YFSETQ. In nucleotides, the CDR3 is TGCGCCAGCAGGCTCGAGGTCGGGGATGTCTACAATGAGCAGTTCTTC. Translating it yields CASRLEVGDVYNEQFF.

The CDR3 protein is CASSPPTGGEQFF. CDR3 bases: TGTGCCAGCAGCCCCCCAACGGGGGGTGAGCAGTTCTTC. This chain links TRBV14 with TRBJ2-1; 7 nucleotides match TRBD2. V was clipped by 4 bases and J by 9 bases; unmatched bases: 6. The germline gives CDR1 SGHDN, CDR2 FVKESK. There are 13 residues in the CDR3.

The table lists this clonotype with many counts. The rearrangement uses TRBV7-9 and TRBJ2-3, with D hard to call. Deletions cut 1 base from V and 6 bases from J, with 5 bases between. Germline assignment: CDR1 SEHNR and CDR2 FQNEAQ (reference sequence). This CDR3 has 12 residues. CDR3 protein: CASSLGMDTQYF. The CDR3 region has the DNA TGTGCCAGCAGCTTAGGAATGGATACGCAGTATTTT.

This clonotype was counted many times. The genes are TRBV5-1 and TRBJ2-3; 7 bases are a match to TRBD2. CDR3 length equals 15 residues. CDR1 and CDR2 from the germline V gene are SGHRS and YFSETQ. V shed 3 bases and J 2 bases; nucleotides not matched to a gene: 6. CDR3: CASSSRTRNTDTQYF. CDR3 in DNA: TGCGCCAGCAGCTCCAGGACTAGAAACACAGATACGCAGTATTTT. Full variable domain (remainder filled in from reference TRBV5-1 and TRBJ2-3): KAGVTQTPRYLIKTRGQQVTLSCSPISGHRSVSWYQQTPGQGLQFLFEYFSETQRNKGNFPGRFSGRQFSNSRSEMNVSTLELGDSALYLCASSSRTRNTDTQYFGPGTRLTVL.

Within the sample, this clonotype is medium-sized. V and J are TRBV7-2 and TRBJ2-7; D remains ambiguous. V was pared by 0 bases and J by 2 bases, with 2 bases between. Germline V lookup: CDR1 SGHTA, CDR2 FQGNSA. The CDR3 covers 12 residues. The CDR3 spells CASSLATYEQYF. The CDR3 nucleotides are TGTGCCAGCAGCTTAGCAACCTACGAGCAGTACTTC.

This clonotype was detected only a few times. The CDR3 coding sequence is TGTGCCAGCAGCTCAAGCGGGGGGGTTGACGATGAGCAGTTCTTC. Its protein is CASSSSGGVDDEQFF. This chain joins TRBV7-9 and TRBJ2-1; TRBD2 agrees at 10 bases. Unmatched junction bases numbered 8, after V lost 4 bases and J lost 8 bases. The germline gives CDR1 SEHNR, CDR2 FQNEAQ (reference sequence). The CDR3 consists of 15 residues. Combining the CDR3 with reference TRBV7-9 and TRBJ2-1 gives the whole variable domain DTGVSQNPRHKITKRGQNVTFRCDPISEHNRLYWYRQTLGQGPEFLTYFQNEAQLEKSRLLSDRFSAERPKGSFSTLEIQRTEQGDSAMYLCASSSSGGVDDEQFFGPGTRLTVL.

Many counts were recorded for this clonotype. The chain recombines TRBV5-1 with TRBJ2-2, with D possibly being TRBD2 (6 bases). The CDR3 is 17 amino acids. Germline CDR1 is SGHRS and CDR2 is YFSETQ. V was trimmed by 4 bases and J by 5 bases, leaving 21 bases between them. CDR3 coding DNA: TGCGCCAGCAGCCCTGGCGGGACGAAACTGGGAACCGGGGAGCTGTTTTTT. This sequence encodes CASSPGGTKLGTGELFF.

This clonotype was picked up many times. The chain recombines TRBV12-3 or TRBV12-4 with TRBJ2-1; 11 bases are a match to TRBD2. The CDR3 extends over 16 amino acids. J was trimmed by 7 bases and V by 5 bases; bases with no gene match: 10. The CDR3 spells CASSLIAGGPRNEQFF. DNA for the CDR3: TGTGCCAGCAGTCTGATAGCGGGAGGGCCTCGGAATGAGCAGTTCTTC.

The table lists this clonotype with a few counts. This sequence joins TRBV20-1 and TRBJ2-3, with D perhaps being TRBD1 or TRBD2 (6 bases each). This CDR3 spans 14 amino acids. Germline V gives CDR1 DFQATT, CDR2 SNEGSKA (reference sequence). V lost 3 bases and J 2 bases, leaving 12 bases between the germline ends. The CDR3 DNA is TGCAGTGCTAGTGGCCCGGGGGCCACAGATACGCAGTATTTT. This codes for CSASGPGATDTQYF.

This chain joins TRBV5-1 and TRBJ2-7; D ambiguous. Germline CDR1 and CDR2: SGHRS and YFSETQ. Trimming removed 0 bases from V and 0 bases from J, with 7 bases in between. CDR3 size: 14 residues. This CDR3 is CASSLGQNSYEQYF. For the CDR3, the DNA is TGCGCCAGCAGCTTGGGGCAGAACTCCTACGAGCAGTACTTC.

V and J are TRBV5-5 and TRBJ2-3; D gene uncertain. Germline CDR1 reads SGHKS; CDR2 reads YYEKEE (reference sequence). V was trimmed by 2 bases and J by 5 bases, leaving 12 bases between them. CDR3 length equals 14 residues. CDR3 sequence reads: CASSFRQAQDTQYF. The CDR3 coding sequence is TGTGCCAGCAGCTTTCGGCAGGCTCAAGATACGCAGTATTTT.

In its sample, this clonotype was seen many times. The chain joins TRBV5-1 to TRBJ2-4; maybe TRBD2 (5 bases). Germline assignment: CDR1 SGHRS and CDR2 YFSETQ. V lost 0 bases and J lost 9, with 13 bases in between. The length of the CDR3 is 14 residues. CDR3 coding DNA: TGCGCCAGCAGCTTGGGTGTTGGAGGTTCCATTCAGTACTTC. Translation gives CASSLGVGGSIQYF. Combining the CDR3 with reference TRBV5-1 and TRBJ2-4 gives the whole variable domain KAGVTQTPRYLIKTRGQQVTLSCSPISGHRSVSWYQQTPGQGLQFLFEYFSETQRNKGNFPGRFSGRQFSNSRSEMNVSTLELGDSALYLCASSLGVGGSIQYFGAGTRLSVL.

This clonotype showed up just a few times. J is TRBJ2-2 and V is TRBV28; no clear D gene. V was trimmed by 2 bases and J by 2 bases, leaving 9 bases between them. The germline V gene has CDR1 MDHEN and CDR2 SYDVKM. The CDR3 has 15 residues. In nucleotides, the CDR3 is TGTGCCAGCAGTTTAGGACGGCTAAACACCGGGGAGCTGTTTTTT. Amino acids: CASSLGRLNTGELFF.

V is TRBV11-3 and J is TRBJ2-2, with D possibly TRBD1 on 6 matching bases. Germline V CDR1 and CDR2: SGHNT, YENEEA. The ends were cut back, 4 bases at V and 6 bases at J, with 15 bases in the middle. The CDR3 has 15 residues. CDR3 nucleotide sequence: TGTGCCAGCAGCTCTTCCTGGGGGCCCGCCGGGGAGCTGTTTTTT. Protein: CASSSSWGPAGELFF.

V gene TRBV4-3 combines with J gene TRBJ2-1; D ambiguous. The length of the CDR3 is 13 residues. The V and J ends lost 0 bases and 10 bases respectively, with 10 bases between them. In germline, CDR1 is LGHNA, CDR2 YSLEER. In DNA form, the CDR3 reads TGCGCCAGCAGCCAAGAATCCAGGAGAGAGCAGTTCTTC. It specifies CASSQESRREQFF.

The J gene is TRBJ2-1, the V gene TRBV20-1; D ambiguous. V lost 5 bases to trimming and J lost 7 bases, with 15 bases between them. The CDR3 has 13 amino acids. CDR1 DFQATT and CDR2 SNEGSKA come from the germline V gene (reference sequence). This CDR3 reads CSADPFPLNEQFF. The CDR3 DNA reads TGCAGTGCTGACCCATTCCCGCTGAATGAGCAGTTCTTC.

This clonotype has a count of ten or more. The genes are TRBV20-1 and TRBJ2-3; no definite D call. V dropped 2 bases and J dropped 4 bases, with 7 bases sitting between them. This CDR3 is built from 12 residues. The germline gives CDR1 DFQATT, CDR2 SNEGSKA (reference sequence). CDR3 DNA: TGCAGTGCTAGATTCCAGGCAGATACGCAGTATTTT. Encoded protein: CSARFQADTQYF.

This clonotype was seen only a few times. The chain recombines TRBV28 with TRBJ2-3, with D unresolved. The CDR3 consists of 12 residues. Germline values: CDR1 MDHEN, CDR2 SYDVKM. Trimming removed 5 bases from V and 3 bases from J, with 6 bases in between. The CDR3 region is CASSGQTDTQYF. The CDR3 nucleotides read TGTGCCAGCAGTGGGCAGACAGATACGCAGTATTTT.

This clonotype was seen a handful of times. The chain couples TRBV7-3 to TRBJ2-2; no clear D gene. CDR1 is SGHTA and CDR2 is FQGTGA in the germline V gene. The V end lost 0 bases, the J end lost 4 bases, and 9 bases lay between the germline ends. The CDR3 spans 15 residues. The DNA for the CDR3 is TGTGCCAGCAGCTTAACGCCTGCCCGCACCGGGGAGCTGTTTTTT. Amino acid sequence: CASSLTPARTGELFF.

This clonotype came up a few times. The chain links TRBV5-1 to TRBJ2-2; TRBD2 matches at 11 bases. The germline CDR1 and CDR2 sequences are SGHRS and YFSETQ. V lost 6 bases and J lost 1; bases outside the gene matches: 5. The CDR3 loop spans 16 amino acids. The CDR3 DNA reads TGCGCCAGCATCTTAGGACTAGCGGGGAACACCGGGGAGCTGTTTTTT. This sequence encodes CASILGLAGNTGELFF.